The 7 T cell receptor beta chains given below trace back to one sample, sequenced in a study of identical twins (dated by TCRdb to between 2015 and 2016). The method behind the library was 5' RACE. Sequenced using an Illumina HiSeq 2000. The public reads were reprocessed in TCRdb via fastp at Q25 and MiXCR, keeping in-frame beta chains. Entries that share a CDR3 protein sequence are merged under the most common genes and DNA. The table for this sample lists hundreds of thousands of distinct CDR3 sequences; around 20% of them were counted only once. The ten top clones hold 0.45% to 0.5% of the sample. The data were also submitted as part of a second study, on yellow fever vaccine responses in identical twins.

Sequenced sample: CD4+ T cells sorted from blood. The receptors stem from a woman aged 18-30 years in good health.

There are a few counts of this clonotype. The genes are TRBV9 and TRBJ2-7, with D perhaps being TRBD1 or TRBD2 (6 bases each). The CDR3 spans 15 residues. Germline CDR1 and CDR2: SGDLS and YYNGEE. The germline V and J ends were trimmed by 4 bases and 5 bases, with 19 bases remaining between them. The CDR3 here is CASSPGGGPYDEQYF. The CDR3 DNA reads TGTGCCAGCAGCCCTGGAGGGGGGCCTTACGACGAGCAGTACTTC.

V is TRBV10-3 and J is TRBJ2-3; D may be TRBD1 (5 bases). Trimming took off 5 bases at V and 6 bases at J, with 9 bases between the two ends. Germline lookup yields CDR1 ENHRY and CDR2 SYGVKD. The CDR3 covers 12 residues. This CDR3 reads CAISSGLDTQYF. CDR3 nucleotides: TGTGCCATCAGTTCAGGGTTGGATACGCAGTATTTT.

This clonotype has just a few counts. This chain links TRBV7-9 with TRBJ2-2; TRBD1 matches at 7 bases. The germline CDR1 and CDR2 sequences are SEHNR and FQNEAQ (reference sequence). V was pared by 5 bases and J by 7 bases, with 7 bases of the junction left unmatched. The CDR3 consists of 14 residues. The CDR3 DNA sequence: TGTGCCAGCAGCAAAAAGGGGGCTTACGGGGAGCTGTTTTTT. As protein: CASSKKGAYGELFF.

This clonotype was counted between two and nine times. The genes are TRBV18 and TRBJ2-5; the D gene is possibly TRBD2 (6 bases). There are 19 residues in the CDR3. Trimming took 4 bases from V and 2 from J, leaving 26 bases between them. Germline V gene data show CDR1 as KGHSH and CDR2 as LQKENI. CDR3 DNA: TGTGCCAGCTCACTACTACAGAACGAGGTCGGGAGCCTGCAAGAGACCCAGTACTTC. It codes for CASSLLQNEVGSLQETQYF.

This clonotype appeared a few times. The CDR3 sequence is CASSVSNYGYTF. The CDR3 DNA sequence: TGCGCCAGCAGTGTGTCTAACTATGGCTACACCTTC. The rearrangement joins TRBV5-1 to TRBJ1-2; the D is unclear. The CDR3 totals 12 residues. V gave up 5 bases and J gave up 0 bases, with 5 bases separating them. Germline CDR1 is SGHRS and CDR2 is YFSETQ.

This clonotype was observed once. The chain employs TRBV5-1 and TRBJ2-5, with a tentative D call TRBD2 (7 bases). The CDR3 consists of 16 residues. Germline V gives CDR1 SGHRS, CDR2 YFSETQ. V lost 6 bases to trimming and J lost 4 bases, with 22 bases between them. CDR3 nucleotides: TGCGCCAGCAACAAAGGGGGGGGGCCAGGAGGAGAGACCCAGTACTTC. It encodes CASNKGGGPGGETQYF.

This clonotype has a handful of counts. V and J are TRBV5-1 and TRBJ2-7; 7 bases agree with TRBD1. The CDR3 sequence is 14 residues long. Germline trimming cut 4 bases from V and 3 bases from J; bases unmatched to any gene: 7. Germline values: CDR1 SGHRS, CDR2 YFSETQ. The chain's CDR3 is CASSRTGDDYEQYF. CDR3 bases: TGCGCCAGCAGCAGGACAGGAGATGACTACGAGCAGTACTTC.